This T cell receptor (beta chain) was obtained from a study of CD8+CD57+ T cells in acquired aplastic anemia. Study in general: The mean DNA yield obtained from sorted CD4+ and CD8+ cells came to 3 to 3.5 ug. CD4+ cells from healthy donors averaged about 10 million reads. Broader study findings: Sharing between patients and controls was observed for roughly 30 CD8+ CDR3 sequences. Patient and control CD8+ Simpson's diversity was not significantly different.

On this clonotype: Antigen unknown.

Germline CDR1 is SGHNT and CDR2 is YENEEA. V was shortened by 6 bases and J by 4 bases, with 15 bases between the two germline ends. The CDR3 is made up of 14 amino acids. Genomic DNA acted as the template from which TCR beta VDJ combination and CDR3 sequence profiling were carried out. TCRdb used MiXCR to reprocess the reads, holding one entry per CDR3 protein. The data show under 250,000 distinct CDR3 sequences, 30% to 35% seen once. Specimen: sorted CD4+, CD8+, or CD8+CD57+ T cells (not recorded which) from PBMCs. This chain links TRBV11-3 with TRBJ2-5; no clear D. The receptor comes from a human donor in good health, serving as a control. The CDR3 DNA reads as TGTGCCAGCAGTGAAGTACAGTTTGGAGAGACCCAGTACTTC. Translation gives CASSEVQFGETQYF.